This T cell receptor beta chain was sequenced for a study of shared clonotypes between healthy human individuals. Sequenced by immunoSEQ multiplex PCR; TCRdb stores in-frame clones only, minus some. The data hold a few million clones, with 85% to 95% observed a single time. J lost 2 bases, V lost 1 base, and 4 bases had no gene match. The CDR3 sequence is 15 residues long. Germline CDR1 is MNHEY and CDR2 is SVGAGI. J is TRBJ1-1 and V is TRBV6-5, with 7 bases fitting TRBD1. Sequenced input: naive CD4+ T cells from PBMCs. Subset here: CD45RA+ positively selected. The TCR originated in a man between 18 and 35 years old in good health. Some clones in this sample may be carry-over from other donors' samples. In DNA, the CDR3 is TGTGCCAGCAGTTACTACAACAGGGGAAACACTGAAGCTTTCTTT. Amino acids: CASSYYNRGNTEAFF.